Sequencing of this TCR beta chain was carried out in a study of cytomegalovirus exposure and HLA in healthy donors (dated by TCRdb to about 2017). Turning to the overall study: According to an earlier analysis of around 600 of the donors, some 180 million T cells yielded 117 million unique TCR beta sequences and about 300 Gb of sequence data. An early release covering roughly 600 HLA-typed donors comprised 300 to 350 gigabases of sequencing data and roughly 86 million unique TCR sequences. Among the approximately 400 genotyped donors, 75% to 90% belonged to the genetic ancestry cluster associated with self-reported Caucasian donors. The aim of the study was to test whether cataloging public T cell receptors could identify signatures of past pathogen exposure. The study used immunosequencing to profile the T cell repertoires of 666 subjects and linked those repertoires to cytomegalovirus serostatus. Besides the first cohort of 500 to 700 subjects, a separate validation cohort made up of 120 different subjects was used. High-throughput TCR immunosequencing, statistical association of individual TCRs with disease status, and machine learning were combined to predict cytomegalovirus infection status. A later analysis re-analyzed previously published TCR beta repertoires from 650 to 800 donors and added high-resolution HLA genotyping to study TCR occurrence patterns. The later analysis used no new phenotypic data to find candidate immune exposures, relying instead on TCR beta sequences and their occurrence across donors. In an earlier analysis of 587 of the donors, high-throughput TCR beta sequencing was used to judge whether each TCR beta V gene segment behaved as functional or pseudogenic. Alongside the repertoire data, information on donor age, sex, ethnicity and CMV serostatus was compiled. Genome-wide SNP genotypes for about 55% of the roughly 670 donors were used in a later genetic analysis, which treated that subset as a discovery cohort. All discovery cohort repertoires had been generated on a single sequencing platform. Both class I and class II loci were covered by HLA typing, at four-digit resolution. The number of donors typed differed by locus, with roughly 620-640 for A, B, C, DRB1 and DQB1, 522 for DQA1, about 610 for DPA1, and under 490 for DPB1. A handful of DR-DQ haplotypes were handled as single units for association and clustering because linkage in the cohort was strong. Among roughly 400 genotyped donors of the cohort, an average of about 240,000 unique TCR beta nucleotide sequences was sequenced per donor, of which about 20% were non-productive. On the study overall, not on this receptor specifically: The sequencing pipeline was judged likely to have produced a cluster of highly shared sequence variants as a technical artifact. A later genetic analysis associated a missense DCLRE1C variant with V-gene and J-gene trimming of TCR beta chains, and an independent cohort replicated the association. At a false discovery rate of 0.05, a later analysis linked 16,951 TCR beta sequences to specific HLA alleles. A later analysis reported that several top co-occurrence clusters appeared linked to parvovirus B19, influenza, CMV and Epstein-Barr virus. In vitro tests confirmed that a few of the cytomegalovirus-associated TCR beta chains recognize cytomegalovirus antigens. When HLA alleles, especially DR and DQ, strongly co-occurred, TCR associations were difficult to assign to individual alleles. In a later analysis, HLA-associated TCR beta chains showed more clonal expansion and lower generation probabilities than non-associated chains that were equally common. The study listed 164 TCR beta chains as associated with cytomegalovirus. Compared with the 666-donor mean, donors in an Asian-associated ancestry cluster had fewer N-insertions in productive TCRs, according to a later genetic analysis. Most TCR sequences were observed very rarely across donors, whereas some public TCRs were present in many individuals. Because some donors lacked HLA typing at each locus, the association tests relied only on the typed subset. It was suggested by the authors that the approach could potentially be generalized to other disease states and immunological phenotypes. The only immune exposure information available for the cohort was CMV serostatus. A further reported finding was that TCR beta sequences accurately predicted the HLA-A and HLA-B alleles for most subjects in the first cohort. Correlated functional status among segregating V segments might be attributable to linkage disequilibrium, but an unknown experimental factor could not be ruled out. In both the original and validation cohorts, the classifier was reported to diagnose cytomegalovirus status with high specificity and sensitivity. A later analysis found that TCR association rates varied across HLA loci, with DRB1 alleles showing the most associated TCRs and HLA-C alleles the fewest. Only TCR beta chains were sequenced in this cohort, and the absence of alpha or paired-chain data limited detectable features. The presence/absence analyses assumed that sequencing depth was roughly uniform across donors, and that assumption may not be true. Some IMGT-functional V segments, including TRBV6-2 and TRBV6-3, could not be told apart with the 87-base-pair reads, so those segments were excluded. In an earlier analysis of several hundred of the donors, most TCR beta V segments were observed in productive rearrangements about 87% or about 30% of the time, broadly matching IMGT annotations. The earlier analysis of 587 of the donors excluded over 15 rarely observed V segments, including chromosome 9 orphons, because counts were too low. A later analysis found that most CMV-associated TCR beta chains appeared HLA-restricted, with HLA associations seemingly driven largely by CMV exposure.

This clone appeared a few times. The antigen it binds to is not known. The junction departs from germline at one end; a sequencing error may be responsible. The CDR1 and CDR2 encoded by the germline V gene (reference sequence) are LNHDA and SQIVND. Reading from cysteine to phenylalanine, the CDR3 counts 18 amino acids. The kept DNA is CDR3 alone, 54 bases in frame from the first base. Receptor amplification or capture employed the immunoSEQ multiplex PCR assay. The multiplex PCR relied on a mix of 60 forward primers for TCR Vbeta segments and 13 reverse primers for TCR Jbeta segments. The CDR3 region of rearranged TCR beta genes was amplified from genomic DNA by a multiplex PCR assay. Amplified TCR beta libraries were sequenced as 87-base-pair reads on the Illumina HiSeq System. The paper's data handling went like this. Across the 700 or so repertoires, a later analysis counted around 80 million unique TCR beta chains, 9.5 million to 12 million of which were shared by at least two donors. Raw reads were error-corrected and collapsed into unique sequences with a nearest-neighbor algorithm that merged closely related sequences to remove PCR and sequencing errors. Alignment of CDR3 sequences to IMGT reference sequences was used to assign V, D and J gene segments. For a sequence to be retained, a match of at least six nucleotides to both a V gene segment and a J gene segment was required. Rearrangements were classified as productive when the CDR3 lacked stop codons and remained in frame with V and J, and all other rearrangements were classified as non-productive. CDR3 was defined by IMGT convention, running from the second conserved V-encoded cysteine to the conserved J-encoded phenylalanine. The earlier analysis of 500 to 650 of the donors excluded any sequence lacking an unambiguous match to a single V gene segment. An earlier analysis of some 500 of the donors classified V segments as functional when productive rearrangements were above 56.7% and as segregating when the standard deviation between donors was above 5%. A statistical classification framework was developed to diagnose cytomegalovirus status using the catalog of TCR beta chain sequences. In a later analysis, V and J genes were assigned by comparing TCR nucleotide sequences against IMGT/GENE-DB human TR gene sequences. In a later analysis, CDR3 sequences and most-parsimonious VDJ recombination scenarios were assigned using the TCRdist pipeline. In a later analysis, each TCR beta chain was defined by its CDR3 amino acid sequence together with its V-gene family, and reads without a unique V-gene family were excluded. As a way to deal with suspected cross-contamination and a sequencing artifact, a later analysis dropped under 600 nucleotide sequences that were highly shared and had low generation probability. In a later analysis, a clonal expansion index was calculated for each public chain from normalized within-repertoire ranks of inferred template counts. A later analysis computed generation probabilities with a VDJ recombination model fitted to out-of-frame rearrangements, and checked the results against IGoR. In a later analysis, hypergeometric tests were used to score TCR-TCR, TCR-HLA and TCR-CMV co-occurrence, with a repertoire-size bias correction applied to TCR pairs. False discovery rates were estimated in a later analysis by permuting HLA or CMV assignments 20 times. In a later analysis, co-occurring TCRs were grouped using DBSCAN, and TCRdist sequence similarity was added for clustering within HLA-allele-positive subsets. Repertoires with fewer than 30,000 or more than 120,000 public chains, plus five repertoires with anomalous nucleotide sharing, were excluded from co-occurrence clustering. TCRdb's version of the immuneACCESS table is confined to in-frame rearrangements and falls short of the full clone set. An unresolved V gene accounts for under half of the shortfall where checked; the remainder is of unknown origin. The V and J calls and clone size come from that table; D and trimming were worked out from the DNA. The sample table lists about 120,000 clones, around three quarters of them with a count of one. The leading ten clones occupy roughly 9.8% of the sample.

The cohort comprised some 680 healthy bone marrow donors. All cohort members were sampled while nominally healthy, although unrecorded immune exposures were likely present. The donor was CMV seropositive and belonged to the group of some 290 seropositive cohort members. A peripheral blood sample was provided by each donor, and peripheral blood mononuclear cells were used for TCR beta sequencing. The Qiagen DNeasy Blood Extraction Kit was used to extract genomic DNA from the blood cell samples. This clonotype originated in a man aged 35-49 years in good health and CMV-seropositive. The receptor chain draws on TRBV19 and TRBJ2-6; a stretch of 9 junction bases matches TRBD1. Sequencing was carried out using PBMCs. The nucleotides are TGTGCCAGTAGGGGGATACAGGGGGCGCGGTCTGGGGCCAACGGCCTGACTTTC. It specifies CASRGIQGARSGANGLTF.